The clone carrying this T cell receptor (beta chain) was seen once. Its antigen is not identified. Germline values: CDR1 MNHEY, CDR2 SMNVEV (reference sequence). The V and J ends lost 4 bases and 3 bases, in that order; junction bases with no gene match: 3. The CDR3 has 14 residues. The study ran its PCR with 60 Vbeta and 13 Jbeta primers. The repertoire was sequenced with immunoSEQ multiplex PCR; TCRdb's copy has only in-frame clones and lacks some. The sample includes approximately 110,000 clones, 73% of them seen just once. The sample comes from a study of cytomegalovirus exposure and HLA in healthy donors. Findings of the study overall: The records held CMV serostatus as the only immune exposure information. Most TCR sequences were rare, but some public TCRs occurred in many donors. Sequencing depth roughly uniform across donors was assumed in presence/absence analyses.

What was sequenced was PBMCs. V gene TRBV27 combines with J gene TRBJ2-1; 7 nucleotides agree with TRBD1. The TCR originated in a woman in her forties in good health and CMV-seronegative. In DNA form, the CDR3 reads TGTGCCAGCAGTTCGACAGGGAGCTACAATGAGCAGTTCTTC. Protein sequence: CASSSTGSYNEQFF.